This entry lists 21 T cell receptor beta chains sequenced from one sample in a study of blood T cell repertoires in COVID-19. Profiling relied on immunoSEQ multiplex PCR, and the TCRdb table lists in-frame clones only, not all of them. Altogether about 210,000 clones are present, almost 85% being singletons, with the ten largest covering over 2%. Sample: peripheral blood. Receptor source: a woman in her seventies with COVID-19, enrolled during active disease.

CDR3 nucleotide sequence: TGTGCCAGCAGCCAAGCAGGGTGGGACAATCAGCCCCAGCATTTT. Translated: CASSQAGWDNQPQHF. The chain is built from TRBV3-1 (or the pseudogene TRBV3-2) and TRBJ1-5; TRBD1 might be the D (5 bases). The germline V and J ends were trimmed by 1 base and 3 bases, with 10 bases remaining between them. This CDR3 spans 15 amino acids. Germline V CDR1 and CDR2: LGHDT, YNNKEL (reference sequence).

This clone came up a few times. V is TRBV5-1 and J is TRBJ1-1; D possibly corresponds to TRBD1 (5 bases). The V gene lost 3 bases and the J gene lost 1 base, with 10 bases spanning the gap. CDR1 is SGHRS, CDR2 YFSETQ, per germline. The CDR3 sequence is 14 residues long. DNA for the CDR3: TGCGCCAGCAGCTGGAATACAGGGAACACTGAAGCTTTCTTT. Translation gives CASSWNTGNTEAFF.

The CDR3 nucleotides are TGTGCCACCAGTGATTCCCCAGGGGGACTCCCGTCTAGCACAGATACGCAGTATTTT. Translating it yields CATSDSPGGLPSSTDTQYF. The chain uses TRBV24-1 and TRBJ2-3, with D possibly TRBD1 on 7 matching bases. The V and J ends lost 2 bases and 0 bases respectively, with 20 bases between them. CDR1 KGHDR and CDR2 SFDVKD come from the germline V gene. This CDR3 has 19 amino acids.

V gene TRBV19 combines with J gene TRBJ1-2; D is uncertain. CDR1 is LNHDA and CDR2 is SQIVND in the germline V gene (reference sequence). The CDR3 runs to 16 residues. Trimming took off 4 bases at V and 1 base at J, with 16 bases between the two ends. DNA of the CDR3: TGTGCCAGTAGTAAGAGGACGGGGAACTTTAACTATGGCTACACCTTC. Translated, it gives CASSKRTGNFNYGYTF.

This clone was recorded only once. In DNA form, the CDR3 reads TGTGCCATCAGTGAAGTTAGCGGGGGGGCCAAGGGGAATGAGCAGTTCTTC. Encoded protein: CAISEVSGGAKGNEQFF. The chain links TRBV10-3 to TRBJ2-1; the match to TRBD2 covers 11 bases. The CDR3 runs to 17 residues. Germline values: CDR1 ENHRY, CDR2 SYGVKD. After removal of 3 bases from V and 7 bases from J, the junction contained 11 bases not matched to a gene.

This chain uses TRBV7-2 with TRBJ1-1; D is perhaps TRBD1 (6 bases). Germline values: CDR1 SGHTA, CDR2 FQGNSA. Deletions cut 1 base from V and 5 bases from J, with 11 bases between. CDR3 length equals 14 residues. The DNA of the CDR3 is TGTGCCAGCAGCTTAGGGTCAGGGGAAACTGAAGCTTTCTTT. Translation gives CASSLGSGETEAFF.

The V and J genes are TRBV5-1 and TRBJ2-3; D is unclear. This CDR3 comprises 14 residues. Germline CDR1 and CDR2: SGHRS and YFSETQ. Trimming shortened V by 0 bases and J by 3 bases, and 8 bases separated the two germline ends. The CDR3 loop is CASSLGLATDTQYF. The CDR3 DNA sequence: TGCGCCAGCAGCTTGGGACTGGCTACAGATACGCAGTATTTT. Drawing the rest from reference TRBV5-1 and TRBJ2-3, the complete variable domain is KAGVTQTPRYLIKTRGQQVTLSCSPISGHRSVSWYQQTPGQGLQFLFEYFSETQRNKGNFPGRFSGRQFSNSRSEMNVSTLELGDSALYLCASSLGLATDTQYFGPGTRLTVL.

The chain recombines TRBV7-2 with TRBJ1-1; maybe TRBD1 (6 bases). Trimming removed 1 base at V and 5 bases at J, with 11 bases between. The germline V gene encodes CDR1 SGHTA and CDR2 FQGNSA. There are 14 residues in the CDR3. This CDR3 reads CASSLVGAGTEAFF. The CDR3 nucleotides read TGTGCCAGCAGCTTAGTGGGGGCTGGAACTGAAGCTTTCTTT.

The CDR3 is CASRGLAGFYEQYF. CDR3 nucleotide sequence: TGTGCCAGCAGGGGGCTAGCGGGATTCTACGAGCAGTACTTC. J is TRBJ2-7 and V is TRBV2; TRBD2 aligns across 9 bases. V shed 6 bases, J shed 3 bases, and the junction held 6 bases outside the gene matches. The CDR3 runs to 14 residues. Germline-derived CDR1 and CDR2 are SNHLY and FYNNEI.

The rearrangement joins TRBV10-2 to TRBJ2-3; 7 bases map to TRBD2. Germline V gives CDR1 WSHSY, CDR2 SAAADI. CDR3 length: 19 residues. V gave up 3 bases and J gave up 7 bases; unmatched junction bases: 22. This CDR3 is CASSDIYPLGGSGWNTQYF. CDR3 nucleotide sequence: TGCGCCAGCAGTGATATCTATCCGTTGGGCGGGAGTGGGTGGAATACGCAGTATTTT.

CDR3 DNA sequence: TGTGCCAGCAGCCAAGCGGCTAGCCGTTTTTCCCAGTACTTC. It encodes CASSQAASRFSQYF. The rearrangement links TRBV3-1 (or the pseudogene TRBV3-2) to TRBJ2-5, with a possible D match to TRBD2 (5 bases). CDR3 length equals 14 residues. Germline V CDR1 and CDR2: LGHDT, YNNKEL (reference sequence). V was cut by 1 base and J by 9 bases, with 15 bases left in between.

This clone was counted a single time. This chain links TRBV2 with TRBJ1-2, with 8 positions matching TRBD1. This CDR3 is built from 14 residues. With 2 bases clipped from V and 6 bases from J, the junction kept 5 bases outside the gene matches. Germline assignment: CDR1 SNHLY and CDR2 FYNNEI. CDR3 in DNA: TGTGCCAGCAGTGAAATCAGGGGGCTGGATGGCTACACCTTC. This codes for CASSEIRGLDGYTF.

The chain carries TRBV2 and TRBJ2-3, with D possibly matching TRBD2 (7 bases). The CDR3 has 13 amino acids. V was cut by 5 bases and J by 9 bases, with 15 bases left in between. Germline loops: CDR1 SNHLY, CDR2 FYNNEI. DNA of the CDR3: TGTGCCAGCAGTTCGGGGGGCCCATCGACGCAGTATTTT. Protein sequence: CASSSGGPSTQYF.

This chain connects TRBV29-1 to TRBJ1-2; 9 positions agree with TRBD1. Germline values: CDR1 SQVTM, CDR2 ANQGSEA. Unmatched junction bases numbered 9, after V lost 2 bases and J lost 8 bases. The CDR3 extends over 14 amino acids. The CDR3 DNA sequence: TGCAGCGTTGAAATCGTACAGGGGGCACGGGGCTACACCTTC. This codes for CSVEIVQGARGYTF.

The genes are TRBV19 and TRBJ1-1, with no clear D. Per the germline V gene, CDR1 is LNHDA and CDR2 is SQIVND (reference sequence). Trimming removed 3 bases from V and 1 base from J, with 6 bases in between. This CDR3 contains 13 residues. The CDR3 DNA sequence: TGTGCCAGTAGTATCAACTGGAACACTGAAGCTTTCTTT. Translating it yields CASSINWNTEAFF.

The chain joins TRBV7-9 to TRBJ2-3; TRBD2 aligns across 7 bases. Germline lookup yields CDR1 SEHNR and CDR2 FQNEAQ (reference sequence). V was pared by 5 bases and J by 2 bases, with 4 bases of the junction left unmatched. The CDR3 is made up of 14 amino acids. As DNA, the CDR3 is TGTGCCAGCAGCCTCGCGGGGGACACAGATACGCAGTATTTT. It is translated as CASSLAGDTDTQYF.

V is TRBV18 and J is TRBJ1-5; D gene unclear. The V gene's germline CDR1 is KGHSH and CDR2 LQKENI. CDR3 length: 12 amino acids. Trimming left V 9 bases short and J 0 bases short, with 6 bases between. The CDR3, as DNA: TGTGCCAGTGCGTATAGCAATCAGCCCCAGCATTTT. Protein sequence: CASAYSNQPQHF.

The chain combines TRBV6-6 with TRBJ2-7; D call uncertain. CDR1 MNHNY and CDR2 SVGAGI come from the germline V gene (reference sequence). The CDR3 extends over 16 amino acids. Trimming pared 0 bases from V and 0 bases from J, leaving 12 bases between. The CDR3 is CASSYSISTNSYEQYF. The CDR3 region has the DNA TGTGCCAGCAGTTACTCGATTAGTACCAACTCCTACGAGCAGTACTTC.

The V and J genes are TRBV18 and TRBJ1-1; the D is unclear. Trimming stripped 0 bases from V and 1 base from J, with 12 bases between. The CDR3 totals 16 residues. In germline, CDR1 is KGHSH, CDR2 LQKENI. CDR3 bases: TGTGCCAGCTCACCACCGAATGCCCCGGGGAACACTGAAGCTTTCTTT. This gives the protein CASSPPNAPGNTEAFF.

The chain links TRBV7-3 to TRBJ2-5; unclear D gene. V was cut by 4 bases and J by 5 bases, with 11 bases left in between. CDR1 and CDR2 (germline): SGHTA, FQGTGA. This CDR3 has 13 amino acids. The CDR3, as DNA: TGTGCCAGCAGCTCGACTGCCCAGGAGACCCAGTACTTC. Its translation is CASSSTAQETQYF.

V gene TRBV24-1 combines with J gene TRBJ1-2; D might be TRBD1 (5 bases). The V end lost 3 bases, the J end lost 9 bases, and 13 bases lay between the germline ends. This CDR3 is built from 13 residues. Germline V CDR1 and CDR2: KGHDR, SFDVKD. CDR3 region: CATSDPWGESYTF. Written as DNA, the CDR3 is TGTGCCACCAGTGATCCGTGGGGGGAGAGCTACACCTTC.